In its sample, the clone carrying this T cell receptor beta chain was seen once. The antigen remains undetermined. This sample stems from a study of shared clonotypes between healthy human individuals. Study-level results: Estimated richness was generally greater in naive than memory subsets.

Trimming pared 5 bases from V and 0 bases from J, leaving 16 bases between. The length of the CDR3 is 16 residues. Germline V gene lookup returns CDR1 MDHEN and CDR2 SYDVKM. TCRdb's copy holds only in-frame clones and misses some; the assay was immunoSEQ multiplex PCR. The sample includes hundreds of thousands of clones, approximately 96% of them seen just once. Cells designated naive CD8 were CD45RO-negative and were positively selected for CCR7, with terminally differentiated effector memory CD45RA+ cells excluded. V gene TRBV28 combines with J gene TRBJ1-2; D gene uncertain. This receptor was obtained from a woman aged 25-40 years in good health. Sequences were obtained from naive CD8+ T cells sorted from blood. The chain's CDR3 is CASSLNHEYPNYGYTF. The CDR3 region has the DNA TGTGCCAGCAGTCTAAACCACGAATACCCTAACTATGGCTACACCTTC.